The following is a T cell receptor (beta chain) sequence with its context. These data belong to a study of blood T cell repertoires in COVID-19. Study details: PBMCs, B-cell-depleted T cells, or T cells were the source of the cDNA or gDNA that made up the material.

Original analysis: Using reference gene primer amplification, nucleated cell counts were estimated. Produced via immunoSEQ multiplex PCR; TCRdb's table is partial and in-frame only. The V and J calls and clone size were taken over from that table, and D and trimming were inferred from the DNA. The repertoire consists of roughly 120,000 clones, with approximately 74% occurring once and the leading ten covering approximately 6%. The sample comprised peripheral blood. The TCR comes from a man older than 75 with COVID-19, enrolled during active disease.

The chain's CDR3 is CASSFGQGIGGYTF. The DNA for the CDR3 is TGTGCCAGCAGCTTCGGCCAGGGGATTGGGGGCTACACCTTC. The chain is built from TRBV11-2 and TRBJ1-2; perhaps TRBD1 as D (6 bases). Deletions cut 3 bases from V and 8 bases from J, with 16 bases between. The CDR3 consists of 14 residues. Germline V lookup: CDR1 SGHAT, CDR2 FQNNGV.